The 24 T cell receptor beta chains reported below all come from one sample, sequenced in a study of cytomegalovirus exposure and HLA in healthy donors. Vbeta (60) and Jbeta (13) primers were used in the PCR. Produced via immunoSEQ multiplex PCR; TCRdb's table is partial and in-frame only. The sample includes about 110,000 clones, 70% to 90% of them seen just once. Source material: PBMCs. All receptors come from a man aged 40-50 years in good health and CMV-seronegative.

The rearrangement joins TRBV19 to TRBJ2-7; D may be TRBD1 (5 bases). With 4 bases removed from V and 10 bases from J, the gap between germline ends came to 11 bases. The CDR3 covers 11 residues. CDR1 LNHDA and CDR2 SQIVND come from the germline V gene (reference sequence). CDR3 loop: CASSTSGIQYF. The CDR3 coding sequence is TGTGCCAGTAGTACTTCAGGGATACAGTACTTC.

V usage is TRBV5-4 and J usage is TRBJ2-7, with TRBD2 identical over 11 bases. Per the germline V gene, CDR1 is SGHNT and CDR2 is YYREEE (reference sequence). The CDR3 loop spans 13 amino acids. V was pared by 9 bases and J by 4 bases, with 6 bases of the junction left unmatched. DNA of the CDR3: TGTGCCATGAGCTTAGCGGGGGGGTACGAGCAGTACTTC. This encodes CAMSLAGGYEQYF. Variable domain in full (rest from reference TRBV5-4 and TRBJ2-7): ETGVTQSPTHLIKTRGQQVTLRCSSQSGHNTVSWYQQALGQGPQFIFQYYREEENGRGNFPPRFSGLQFPNYSSELNVNALELDDSALYLCAMSLAGGYEQYFGPGTRLTVT.

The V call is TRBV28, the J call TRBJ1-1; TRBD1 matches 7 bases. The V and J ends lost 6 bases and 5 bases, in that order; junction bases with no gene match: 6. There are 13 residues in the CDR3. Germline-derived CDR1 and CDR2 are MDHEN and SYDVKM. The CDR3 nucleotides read TGTGCCAGCAGGTTTAGGGGGCGAACTGAAGCTTTCTTT. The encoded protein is CASRFRGRTEAFF.

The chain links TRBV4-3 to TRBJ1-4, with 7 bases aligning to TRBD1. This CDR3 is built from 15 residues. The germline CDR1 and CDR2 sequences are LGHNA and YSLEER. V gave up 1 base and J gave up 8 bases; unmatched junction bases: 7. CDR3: CASSQADRAWEKLFF. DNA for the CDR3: TGCGCCAGCAGCCAAGCCGACAGGGCCTGGGAAAAACTGTTTTTT.

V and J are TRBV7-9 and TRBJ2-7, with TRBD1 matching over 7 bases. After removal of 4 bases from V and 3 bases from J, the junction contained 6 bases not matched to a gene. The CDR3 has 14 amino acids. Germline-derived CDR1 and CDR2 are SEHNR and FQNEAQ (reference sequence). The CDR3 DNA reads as TGTGCCAGCAGCTCCGGGACAGATTACTACGAGCAGTACTTC. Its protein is CASSSGTDYYEQYF.

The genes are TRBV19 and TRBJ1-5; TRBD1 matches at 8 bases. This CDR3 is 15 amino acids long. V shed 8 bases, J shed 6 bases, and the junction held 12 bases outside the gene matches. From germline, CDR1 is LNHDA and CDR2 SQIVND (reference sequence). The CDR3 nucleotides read TGTGCCAGTTCACAGGACAGGGCCCGGTCTCAGCCCCAGCATTTT. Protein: CASSQDRARSQPQHF.

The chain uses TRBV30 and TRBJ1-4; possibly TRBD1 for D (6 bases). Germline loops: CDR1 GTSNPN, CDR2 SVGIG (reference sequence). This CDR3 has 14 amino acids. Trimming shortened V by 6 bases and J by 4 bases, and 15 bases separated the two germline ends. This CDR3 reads CACTPDSYNEKLFF. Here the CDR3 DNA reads TGTGCCTGTACTCCGGACAGCTATAATGAAAAACTGTTTTTT.

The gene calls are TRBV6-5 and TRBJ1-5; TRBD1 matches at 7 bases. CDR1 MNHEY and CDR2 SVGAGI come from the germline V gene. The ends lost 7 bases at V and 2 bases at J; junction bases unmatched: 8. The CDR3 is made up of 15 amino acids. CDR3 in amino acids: CASTPTGKGNQPQHF. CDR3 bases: TGTGCCAGCACCCCGACAGGGAAGGGCAATCAGCCCCAGCATTTT.

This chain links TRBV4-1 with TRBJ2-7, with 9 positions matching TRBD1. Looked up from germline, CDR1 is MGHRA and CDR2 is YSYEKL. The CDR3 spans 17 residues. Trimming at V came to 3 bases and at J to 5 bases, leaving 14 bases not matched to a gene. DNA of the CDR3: TGCGCCAGCAGCCACGAACAAAGGACAGGGGATTCCCACGAGCAGTACTTC. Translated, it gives CASSHEQRTGDSHEQYF.

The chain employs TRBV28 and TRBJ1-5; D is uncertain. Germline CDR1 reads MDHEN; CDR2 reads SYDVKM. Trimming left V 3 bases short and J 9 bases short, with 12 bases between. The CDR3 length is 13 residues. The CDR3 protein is CASSFQAAGPQHF. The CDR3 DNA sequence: TGTGCCAGCAGTTTCCAGGCCGCCGGGCCCCAGCATTTT. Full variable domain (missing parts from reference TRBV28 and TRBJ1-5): DVKVTQSSRYLVKRTGEKVFLECVQDMDHENMFWYRQDPGLGLRLIYFSYDVKMKEKGDIPEGYSVSREKKERFSLILESASTNQTSMYLCASSFQAAGPQHFGDGTRLSIL.

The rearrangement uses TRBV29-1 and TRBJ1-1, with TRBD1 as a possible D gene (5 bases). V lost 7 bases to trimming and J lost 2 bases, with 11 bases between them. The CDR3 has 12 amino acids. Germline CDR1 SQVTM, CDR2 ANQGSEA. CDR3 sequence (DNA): TGCAGCGCCACAGGTGCTAACACTGAAGCTTTCTTT. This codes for CSATGANTEAFF.

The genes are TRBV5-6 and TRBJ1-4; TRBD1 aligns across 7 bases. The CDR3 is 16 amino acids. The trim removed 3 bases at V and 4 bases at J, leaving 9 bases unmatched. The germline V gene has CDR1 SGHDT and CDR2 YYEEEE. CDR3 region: CASSSLQGVNNEKLFF. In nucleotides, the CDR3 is TGTGCCAGCAGCTCCCTTCAGGGGGTGAATAATGAAAAACTGTTTTTT.

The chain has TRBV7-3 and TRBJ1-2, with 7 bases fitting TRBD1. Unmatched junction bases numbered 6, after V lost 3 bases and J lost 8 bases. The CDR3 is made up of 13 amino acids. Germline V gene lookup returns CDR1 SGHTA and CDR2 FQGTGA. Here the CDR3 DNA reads TGTGCCAGCAGCTTGCGGACAGGAGGAGGCTACACCTTC. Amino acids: CASSLRTGGGYTF.

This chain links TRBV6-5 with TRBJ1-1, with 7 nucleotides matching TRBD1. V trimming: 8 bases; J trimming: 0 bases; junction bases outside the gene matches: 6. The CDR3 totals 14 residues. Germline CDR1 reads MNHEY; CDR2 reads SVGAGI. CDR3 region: CASLRTGLNTEAFF. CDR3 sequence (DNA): TGTGCCAGCCTTCGGACAGGATTGAACACTGAAGCTTTCTTT.

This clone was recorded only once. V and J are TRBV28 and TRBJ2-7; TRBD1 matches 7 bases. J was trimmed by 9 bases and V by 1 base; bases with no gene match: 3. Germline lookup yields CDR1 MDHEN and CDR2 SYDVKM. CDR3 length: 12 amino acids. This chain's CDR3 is CASSLYYRGQYF. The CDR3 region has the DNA TGTGCCAGCAGTTTATACTACAGGGGGCAGTACTTC.

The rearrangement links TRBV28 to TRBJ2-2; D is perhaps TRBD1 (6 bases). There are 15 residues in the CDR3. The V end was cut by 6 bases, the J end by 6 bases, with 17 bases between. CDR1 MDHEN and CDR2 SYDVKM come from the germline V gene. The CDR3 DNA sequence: TGTGCCAGCAGGACCAGGGGTTTGTCTGCCGGGGAGCTGTTTTTT. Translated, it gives CASRTRGLSAGELFF. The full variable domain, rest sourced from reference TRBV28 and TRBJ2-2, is DVKVTQSSRYLVKRTGEKVFLECVQDMDHENMFWYRQDPGLGLRLIYFSYDVKMKEKGDIPEGYSVSREKKERFSLILESASTNQTSMYLCASRTRGLSAGELFFGEGSRLTVL.

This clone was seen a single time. In DNA form, the CDR3 reads TGCGCCAGCAGCGACCTCGGGACCCTCCACTTT. It yields the protein CASSDLGTLHF. This rearrangement joins TRBV5-1 to TRBJ1-6; D gene ambiguous. The CDR3 is made up of 11 amino acids. Trimming removed 4 bases from V and 14 bases from J, with 10 bases in between. Germline V gives CDR1 SGHRS, CDR2 YFSETQ.

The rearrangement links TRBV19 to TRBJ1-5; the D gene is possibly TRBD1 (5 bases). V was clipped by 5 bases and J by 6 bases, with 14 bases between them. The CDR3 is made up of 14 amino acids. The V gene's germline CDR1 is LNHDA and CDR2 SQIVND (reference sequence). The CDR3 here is CASSPNGGSQPQHF. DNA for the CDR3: TGTGCCAGTAGTCCTAACGGGGGGAGTCAGCCCCAGCATTTT. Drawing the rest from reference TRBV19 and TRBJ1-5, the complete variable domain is DGGITQSPKYLFRKEGQNVTLSCEQNLNHDAMYWYRQDPGQGLRLIYYSQIVNDFQKGDIAEGYSVSREKKESFPLTVTSAQKNPTAFYLCASSPNGGSQPQHFGDGTRLSIL.

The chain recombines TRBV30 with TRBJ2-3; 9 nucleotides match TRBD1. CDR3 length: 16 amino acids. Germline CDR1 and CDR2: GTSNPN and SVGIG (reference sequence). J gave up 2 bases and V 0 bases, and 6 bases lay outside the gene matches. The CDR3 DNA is TGTGCCTGGAGTGTGGGGACAGGGTTCAACACAGATACGCAGTATTTT. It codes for CAWSVGTGFNTDTQYF. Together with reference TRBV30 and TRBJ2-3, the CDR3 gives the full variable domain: SQTIHQWPATLVQPVGSPLSLECTVEGTSNPNLYWYRQAAGRGLQLLFYSVGIGQISSEVPQNLSASRPQDRQFILSSKKLLLSDSGFYLCAWSVGTGFNTDTQYFGPGTRLTVL.

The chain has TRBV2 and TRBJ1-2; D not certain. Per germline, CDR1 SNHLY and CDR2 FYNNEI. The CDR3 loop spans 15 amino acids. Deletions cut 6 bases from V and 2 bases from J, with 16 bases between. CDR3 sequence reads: CASRAAALANYGYTF. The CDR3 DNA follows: TGTGCCAGCAGGGCGGCGGCGCTCGCGAACTATGGCTACACCTTC.

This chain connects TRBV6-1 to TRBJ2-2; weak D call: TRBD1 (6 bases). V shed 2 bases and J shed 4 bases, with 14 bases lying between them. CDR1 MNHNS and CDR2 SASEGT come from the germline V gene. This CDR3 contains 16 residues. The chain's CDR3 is CASSEMVGTSTGELFF. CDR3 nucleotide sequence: TGTGCCAGCAGTGAAATGGTAGGGACAAGCACCGGGGAGCTGTTTTTT.

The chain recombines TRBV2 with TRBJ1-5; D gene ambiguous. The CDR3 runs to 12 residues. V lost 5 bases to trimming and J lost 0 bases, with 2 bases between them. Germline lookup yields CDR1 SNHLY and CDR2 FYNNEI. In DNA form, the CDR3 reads TGTGCCAGCAGTTATAGCAATCAGCCCCAGCATTTT. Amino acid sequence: CASSYSNQPQHF.

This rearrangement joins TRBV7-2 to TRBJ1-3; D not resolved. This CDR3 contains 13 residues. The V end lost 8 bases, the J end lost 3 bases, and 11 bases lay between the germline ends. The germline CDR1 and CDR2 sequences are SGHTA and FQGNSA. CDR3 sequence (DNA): TGTGCCAGCGAGGTCGGAGGTGGAAACACCATATATTTT. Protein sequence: CASEVGGGNTIYF.

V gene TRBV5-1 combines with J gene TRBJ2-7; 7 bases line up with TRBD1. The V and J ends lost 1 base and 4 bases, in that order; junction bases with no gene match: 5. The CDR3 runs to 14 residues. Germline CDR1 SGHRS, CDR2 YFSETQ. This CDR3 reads CASSLRGGGYEQYF. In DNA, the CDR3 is TGCGCCAGCAGCTTGCGAGGGGGCGGATACGAGCAGTACTTC.